This T cell receptor beta chain is from a study of tumor-infiltrating lymphocytes in oesophageal squamous cell carcinoma. Germline CDR1 and CDR2: SGHVS and FNYEAQ. From its first to its last residue, the CDR3 has 8 amino acids. MiXCR was run by TCRdb on the PCR reads, yielding one entry per CDR3 protein. The repertoire includes about 15,000 distinct CDR3 sequences, approximately 50% of them detected once, and 16% sits in the top ten. This clonotype was counted between two and nine times. The CDR3 end shows no conserved phenylalanine or tryptophan, and so a read error is likely. The DNA is left out, because the CDR3 cannot be placed on it with certainty; the CDR3 is given as TCRdb lists it.

This TCR derives from a male donor with esophageal squamous cell carcinoma. The gene calls are TRBV7-6 and TRBJ2-6; the D call in the table, TRBD1, was not verified against the DNA. Sequenced material: esophageal tumor tissue. Here the CDR3 reads CASSPGTG.